This T cell receptor (beta chain) was captured by sequencing in a study of blood T cell repertoires in COVID-19. A few counts support this clone. Clones were read by immunoSEQ multiplex PCR, and TCRdb kept only the in-frame ones, dropping some. Of more than 80,000 clones listed, 86% are singletons. Sequenced sample: peripheral blood. The sequence was obtained from a man aged 80 or over with acute or convalescent COVID-19.

The DNA for the CDR3 is TGTGCCAGCAGTGACCTAGGGGGACAGGGGAACAATGAGCAGTTCTTC. It codes for CASSDLGGQGNNEQFF. The chain is built from TRBV6-1 and TRBJ2-1; 10 positions match TRBD1. J was trimmed by 5 bases and V by 3 bases; bases with no gene match: 7. The germline CDR1 and CDR2 sequences are MNHNS and SASEGT. This CDR3 has 16 residues.